Listed here are 8 T cell receptor beta chains from one sample, sequenced in a study of shared clonotypes between healthy human individuals. Repertoires were generated with immunoSEQ multiplex PCR, while TCRdb's copy carries only in-frame clones and drops some. In the table there are approximately 2.5 million clones, around 90% of which are singletons. Source material: naive CD4+ T cells sorted from blood. Subset in this sample: CD45RA+ positively selected. These receptors originate from a man younger than 35 in good health.

V gene TRBV18 combines with J gene TRBJ2-7, with TRBD1 identical over 10 bases. This CDR3 contains 14 residues. The germline gives CDR1 KGHSH, CDR2 LQKENI. The V segment lost 5 bases and the J segment 3 bases; nucleotides outside the gene matches: 4. The DNA for the CDR3 is TGTGCCAGCTCAGCCGGGACAGGGGTCTACGAGCAGTACTTC. Encoded protein: CASSAGTGVYEQYF.

This chain links TRBV28 with TRBJ1-2; D remains unclear. Germline V gene lookup returns CDR1 MDHEN and CDR2 SYDVKM. The length of the CDR3 is 12 residues. The germline V and J ends were trimmed by 5 bases and 8 bases, with 12 bases remaining between them. The CDR3 loop reads CASSENWWGYTF. DNA for the CDR3: TGTGCCAGCAGTGAGAACTGGTGGGGCTACACCTTC.

The chain couples TRBV29-1 to TRBJ2-1; no firm D call. Between the trimmed V and J ends, which lost 3 bases and 10 bases, there was a span of 19 bases. This CDR3 contains 14 residues. Germline CDR1 and CDR2: SQVTM and ANQGSEA. CDR3 DNA: TGCAGCGTTGAGGCGGCTTCAATCCGTGGCGAGCAGTTCTTC. This codes for CSVEAASIRGEQFF.

The chain has TRBV9 and TRBJ1-1, with D maybe TRBD1 (5 bases). This CDR3 has 15 amino acids. Trimming pared 0 bases from V and 5 bases from J, leaving 14 bases between. Germline CDR1 is SGDLS and CDR2 is YYNGEE. This CDR3 is CASSVGGGLRTEAFF. The CDR3 DNA reads TGTGCCAGCAGCGTAGGTGGGGGACTAAGAACTGAAGCTTTCTTT.

This chain links TRBV6-5 with TRBJ2-7, with a tentative D call TRBD1 (6 bases). This CDR3 region has 16 residues. Trimming removed 0 bases at V and 4 bases at J, with 16 bases between. Germline V gene lookup returns CDR1 MNHEY and CDR2 SVGAGI. The chain's CDR3 is CASSYSSGVGWYEQYF. The DNA of the CDR3 is TGTGCCAGCAGTTACTCCTCAGGGGTGGGGTGGTACGAGCAGTACTTC.

J is TRBJ2-5 and V is TRBV6-5; TRBD2 aligns across 10 bases. Germline-derived CDR1 and CDR2 are MNHEY and SVGAGI. J gave up 4 bases and V 6 bases, and 5 bases lay outside the gene matches. The CDR3 has 14 amino acids. The CDR3 sequence is CASRSGGAGETQYF. The CDR3 DNA is TGTGCCAGCAGAAGCGGGGGGGCGGGAGAGACCCAGTACTTC.

A note on this clone: The same CDR3 arises from other DNA sequences in this sample as well. The J gene is TRBJ1-6, the V gene TRBV30; maybe TRBD1 (5 bases). Looked up from germline, CDR1 is GTSNPN and CDR2 is SVGIG (reference sequence). The CDR3 spans 15 residues. V was shortened by 5 bases and J by 1 base, with 12 bases between the two germline ends. For the CDR3, the DNA is TGTGCCTGGTCAGACGGGGGTTCCTATAATTCACCCCTCCACTTT. It specifies CAWSDGGSYNSPLHF.

CDR3 loop: CASPRGGSHNSPLHF. The DNA for the CDR3 is TGTGCCAGCCCTCGCGGGGGCAGCCATAATTCACCCCTCCACTTT. V gene TRBV6-1 combines with J gene TRBJ1-6; D might be TRBD1 (6 bases). The germline gives CDR1 MNHNS, CDR2 SASEGT. The V end was cut by 8 bases, the J end by 5 bases, with 16 bases between. The CDR3 length is 15 residues.